This TCR beta chain originates from a study of blood T cell repertoires in COVID-19. For the study at large: The United States, Italy and Spain supplied acute and convalescent COVID-19 samples.

Per the germline V gene, CDR1 is MNHEY and CDR2 is SVGAGI. The CDR3 is 13 residues long. Deletions cut 7 bases from V and 9 bases from J, with 16 bases between. As originally analysed: Reference gene primer amplification gave nucleated cell count estimates. Libraries were prepared by immunoSEQ multiplex PCR; TCRdb keeps only in-frame clonotypes and omits some of them. The V and J calls and clone size are taken from that table; D and trimming were inferred from the DNA. The table includes 400,000 or so clones, approximately 85% detected once. The chain couples TRBV6-5 to TRBJ2-1; a possible D gene is TRBD2 (5 bases). This TCR was recovered from a woman aged 40 to 50 with acute COVID-19. Source material: PBMCs or T cells enriched from blood (not recorded which). CDR3 sequence reads: CASNFRTYGEQFF. CDR3 nucleotide sequence: TGTGCCAGCAACTTCCGGACTTATGGTGAGCAGTTCTTC.